This entry concerns a single T cell receptor beta chain. Which antigen it targets is not known. Base qualities were left out, and no much larger clone turns up one base away. This sample was included in a study of monozygotic twins with cystic fibrosis listed by TCRdb under 2021. For the wider study: Barcoded libraries were prepared with roughly 14 PCR cycles from around 3 micrograms of fragmented DNA. The study compared TCR beta repertoires within and between 16 monozygotic twin pairs with cystic fibrosis to assess genetic influence on V and J gene usage. The cohort comprised ten female and six male twin pairs aged roughly 2.0 to 40 years, median approximately 10 years, mostly children and adolescents. Twins were ranked among approximately 1,100 cohort participants for weight-for-height and FEVPerc (FEV1 disease centile) on the day of blood sampling. Data for three of the twin pairs had already been reported earlier in a different context. Results and caveats for the whole study, not just this receptor: The greatest similarity to the co-twin was observed for V gene usage in 13 of 16 pairs and for J usage in 8 of 16 pairs, which suggested genetic constraints. The cohort was small, and no association was found between shared CDR3 numbers and age, concordance or disease severity. Significantly higher nucleotide-identical clonotype sharing was observed within monozygotic CF twin pairs than between unrelated CF individuals (P = 0.000026, Mann-Whitney). Simpson clonality tended to be low (median approximately 0.01), which suggests a naive-dominated repertoire, although clonality was higher in the most severely affected patients.

The twin pairs came from the European Cystic Fibrosis Twin and Sibling Study Cohort, a cohort that recruited patients from over a hundred CF clinics across 14 European countries. Zygosity and CFTR genotype were verified in-house, with zygosity tested by multiplex PCR of nine short tandem repeat loci. Peripheral blood was taken from each twin, and clinical parameters were recorded on the day of blood sampling. Phenol/chloroform extraction was used to isolate genomic DNA from peripheral blood cells, and the DNA was then kept in TE buffer at 4 degrees C. Following the manufacturer's instructions, the researchers used the immunoSEQ immune profiling system to amplify TCR beta CDR3 regions via multiplex PCR. An Illumina NextSeq system was used to carry out the sequencing. Per the original workflow: Sequence data were processed on the immunoSEQ Analyzer platform, and clonality was calculated as the square root of Simpson's index of productive rearrangements. Jensen-Shannon distance served as the measure of similarity in V and J usage, while OLGA was used to compute CDR3 generation probabilities. The immuneACCESS database (August 2020) and VDJdb (December 2020) were searched for shared CDR3 sequences. As stored in TCRdb, this immuneACCESS dataset retains in-frame rearrangements with V and J assigned. A fraction of the clones does not appear; measured against another copy, unresolved V genes explain less than half of the discrepancy, and the remainder lacks a known reason. The V and J calls and the clone size are those of that table, but D and trimming were determined from the DNA. The sample records about 32,000 clones, 80% to 95% of which are singletons. The top ten constitute roughly 1% of the sample.

The TCR originated in a girl aged 2 to 9 with cystic fibrosis. Sequencing used blood.

The sequenced DNA is TGTGCCAGTAGTATCGCAGGGTACGGATCCTACGAGCAGTACTTC. The resulting protein is CASSIAGYGSYEQYF. The chain links TRBV19 with TRBJ2-7; possibly the D gene is TRBD1, per 5 matching bases. CDR1 and CDR2, looked up from the germline V gene (reference sequence), are LNHDA and SQIVND. V is cut by 3 bases and J by 1 base, and the space between the germline ends is 13 bases. The CDR3 holds 15 amino acids from the cysteine to the phenylalanine. Kept here is only the CDR3 DNA, which spans 45 bases and is read in frame from base 1. Here the CDR3 is joined to the reference TRBV19 and TRBJ2-7 genes, and the full variable domain is: DGGITQSPKYLFRKEGQNVTLSCEQNLNHDAMYWYRQDPGQGLRLIYYSQIVNDFQKGDIAEGYSVSREKKESFPLTVTSAQKNPTAFYLCASSIAGYGSYEQYFGPGTRLTVT.